The clone carrying this T cell receptor beta chain occurred many times. This entry comes from a study of spatial heterogeneity in lung cancer. The time point here: sample taken at primary tumor resection. From tumor, nontumor lung or frozen PBMC, whole RNA was taken unsorted for sequencing. Carried by each TCR cDNA molecule was a unique molecular identifier. Via MiXCR, TCRdb re-called the 5' RACE reads, giving one row per CDR3 protein. The data contain about 24,000 distinct CDR3 sequences, 3.3% of them seen just once; the ten biggest clones take up less than 35%. Specimen: PBMCs, collected at surgery. The TCR originated in a female donor with early-stage non-small cell lung cancer.

The CDR3 DNA reads as TGCGCCAGCAGTGCACAGGGGGCTCAGGAAAAACTGTTTTTT. Encoded protein: CASSAQGAQEKLFF. The J gene is TRBJ1-4, the V gene TRBV5-1, with 9 bases fitting TRBD1. The CDR3 runs 14 residues. Germline-derived CDR1 and CDR2 are SGHRS and YFSETQ. Losses at the gene ends were 5 bases for V and 8 bases for J; bases not matched to a gene: 7.